One and the same sample provided the 29 T cell receptor beta chains below, sequenced in a study of blood T cells in healthy people across ages. A second about 7 to 11 cycle PCR used barcoded and J-beta primers. MiXCR was run by TCRdb on the 5' RACE reads, yielding one entry per CDR3 protein. This sample has about 1.5 million distinct CDR3 sequences, with roughly 43% found just once. Sequencing used blood. The receptors originated from a woman younger than 35 in good health.

This chain uses TRBV4-1 with TRBJ2-2; D gene unclear. The germline V gene has CDR1 MGHRA and CDR2 YSYEKL. Trimming took off 0 bases at V and 6 bases at J, with 8 bases between the two ends. The CDR3 contains 14 residues. CDR3 sequence reads: CASSQDMSPGELFF. In DNA form, the CDR3 reads TGCGCCAGCAGCCAAGATATGTCTCCCGGGGAGCTGTTTTTT.

The chain carries TRBV28 and TRBJ2-2; D is uncertain. This CDR3 comprises 13 residues. Trimming cost V 6 bases and J 6 bases, with 11 bases left between them. Germline V gene lookup returns CDR1 MDHEN and CDR2 SYDVKM. The CDR3 is CASRIEIPGELFF. The CDR3 DNA sequence: TGTGCCAGCAGAATTGAAATCCCCGGGGAGCTGTTTTTT.

V gene TRBV29-1 combines with J gene TRBJ1-2, with TRBD1 as a possible D gene (5 bases). Trimming removed 3 bases at V and 1 base at J, with 12 bases between. Germline V gene data show CDR1 as SQVTM and CDR2 as ANQGSEA. The CDR3 totals 14 residues. The CDR3 DNA follows: TGCAGCGTTGAGTGGGGCCAGGGTAACTATGGCTACACCTTC. It yields the protein CSVEWGQGNYGYTF.

This clonotype was counted only a few times. The chain couples TRBV27 to TRBJ2-3, with 7 bases aligning to TRBD2. The J segment lost 4 bases and the V segment lost 0 bases, leaving 4 bases of the junction unmatched. CDR1 MNHEY and CDR2 SMNVEV come from the germline V gene (reference sequence). This CDR3 region has 15 residues. The CDR3 nucleotides are TGTGCCAGCAGTTTATCTTGGGGGGGAGCAGATACGCAGTATTTT. This gives the protein CASSLSWGGADTQYF.

The V call is TRBV29-1, the J call TRBJ2-5; TRBD2 might be the D (5 bases). Trimming took off 4 bases at V and 1 base at J, with 13 bases between the two ends. CDR3 length: 14 amino acids. Germline V gene lookup returns CDR1 SQVTM and CDR2 ANQGSEA. As DNA, the CDR3 is TGCAGCGTTGGTCATCCCGGGGTCCAAGAGACCCAGTACTTC. This gives the protein CSVGHPGVQETQYF.

The rearrangement joins TRBV30 to TRBJ2-1; the D gene is possibly TRBD2 (5 bases). V lost 7 bases and J lost 7, with 14 bases in between. The CDR3 has 12 residues. Germline CDR1 is GTSNPN and CDR2 is SVGIG (reference sequence). CDR3 residues: CAFFRDLNEQFF. The CDR3, as DNA: TGTGCCTTCTTCCGGGATTTAAATGAGCAGTTCTTC.

This clonotype has a handful of counts. The chain links TRBV20-1 to TRBJ1-5; no clear D gene. Per germline, CDR1 DFQATT and CDR2 SNEGSKA (reference sequence). With 0 bases removed from V and 9 bases from J, the gap between germline ends came to 12 bases. The CDR3 has 13 residues. CDR3 in DNA: TGCAGTGCTAGAGATCCGGGAATTCCGCCCCAGCATTTT. Translating gives CSARDPGIPPQHF.

This clonotype showed up many times. The J gene is TRBJ2-3, the V gene TRBV29-1; 9 nucleotides agree with TRBD1. The CDR3 covers 14 residues. Germline V gene data show CDR1 as SQVTM and CDR2 as ANQGSEA. Germline trimming cut 6 bases from V and 4 bases from J; bases unmatched to any gene: 8. The CDR3 protein is CSVRKGQGPDTQYF. In DNA form, the CDR3 reads TGCAGCGTCCGGAAGGGACAGGGACCAGATACGCAGTATTTT.

The rearrangement uses TRBV14 and TRBJ2-7; a possible D gene is TRBD2 (6 bases). V was pared by 6 bases and J by 7 bases, with 16 bases between. Per the germline V gene, CDR1 is SGHDN and CDR2 is FVKESK. The CDR3 length is 13 residues. The CDR3 loop reads CASRGGIYNEQYF. As DNA, the CDR3 is TGTGCCAGCAGGGGGGGTATCTACAATGAGCAGTACTTC. Filled out from reference TRBV14 and TRBJ2-7, the complete variable domain reads EAGVTQFPSHSVIEKGQTVTLRCDPISGHDNLYWYRRVMGKEIKFLLHFVKESKQDESGMPNNRFLAERTGGTYSTLKVQPAELEDSGVYFCASRGGIYNEQYFGPGTRLTVT.

This chain connects TRBV28 to TRBJ2-1, with 7 nucleotides matching TRBD2. V lost 3 bases, J lost 2 bases, and 4 bases stayed unmatched. CDR1 is MDHEN and CDR2 is SYDVKM in the germline V gene. This CDR3 has 15 residues. Here the CDR3 reads CASSLERGTYNEQFF. For the CDR3, the DNA is TGTGCCAGCAGTTTGGAGCGGGGAACCTACAATGAGCAGTTCTTC.

The table lists this clonotype with a few counts. The rearrangement uses TRBV7-2 and TRBJ2-1; D is perhaps TRBD2 (6 bases). V was pared by 11 bases and J by 2 bases, with 16 bases between. This CDR3 is 14 amino acids long. Germline loops: CDR1 SGHTA, CDR2 FQGNSA. In nucleotides, the CDR3 is TGTGCCGGAAGCGGGTCCGCTCCCTACAATGAGCAGTTCTTC. It translates to CAGSGSAPYNEQFF.

The V gene is TRBV12-3 or TRBV12-4, the J gene TRBJ2-4; D unresolved. This CDR3 contains 14 residues. Trimming pared 3 bases from V and 13 bases from J, leaving 19 bases between. The CDR3 bases are TGTGCCAGCAGTTTTCCAGAGTACTACAATGAGCAGTACTTC. It codes for CASSFPEYYNEQYF.

V gene TRBV12-3 or TRBV12-4 combines with J gene TRBJ2-1; 7 bases align to TRBD1. The CDR3 sequence is 11 residues long. V was clipped by 10 bases and J by 9 bases; unmatched bases: 6. CDR3 sequence reads: CATEGASEQFF. CDR3 sequence (DNA): TGTGCCACAGAGGGGGCAAGTGAGCAGTTCTTC.

CDR3 nucleotide sequence: TGTGCCAGCAGTTACATTCAGACGAGGTGGGGCACTGAAGCTTTCTTT. Its translation: CASSYIQTRWGTEAFF. The V and J genes are TRBV6-6 and TRBJ1-1, with unresolved D. The CDR3 loop spans 16 amino acids. The germline V gene encodes CDR1 MNHNY and CDR2 SVGAGI (reference sequence). V shed 2 bases and J shed 4 bases, with 17 bases lying between them.

DNA of the CDR3: TGCAGTGCTAGACCGCTAGCGGGGGGAAACCATGAGCAGTACTTC. This sequence encodes CSARPLAGGNHEQYF. The J gene is TRBJ2-7, the V gene TRBV20-1; 11 nucleotides agree with TRBD2. With V trimmed by 2 bases and J by 7 bases, 10 bases remained unmatched. This CDR3 contains 15 residues. Per germline, CDR1 DFQATT and CDR2 SNEGSKA (reference sequence).

To note about this clonotype: An end of the junction differs from the germline gene, which may be a read error. The chain combines TRBV25-1 with TRBJ1-2; D may be TRBD1 (5 bases). The length of the CDR3 is 13 residues. Germline V gives CDR1 MGHDK, CDR2 SYGVNS. The CDR3 sequence is CANSLPGEYGYTF. CDR3 nucleotide sequence: TGTGCCAACAGTCTCCCGGGGGAGTATGGCTACACCTTC.

Worth noting for this clonotype: An end of the junction does not agree with germline; a read error may underlie this. This rearrangement joins TRBV6-2 or TRBV6-3 to TRBJ1-5; 11 bases are shared with TRBD1. Germline V CDR1 and CDR2: MNHEY, SVGEGT. The CDR3 sequence is 15 residues long. The CDR3 nucleotides read TGTGCCGGCAGTTACGTGGGACAGGGGGGTCAGCCCCAGCATTTT. It specifies CAGSYVGQGGQPQHF.

This clonotype was seen more than once but under ten times. In nucleotides, the CDR3 is TGCAGTGCTAGAACCTTAGCGGGAGGGCCTGACATTCAGTACTTC. Its translation: CSARTLAGGPDIQYF. The chain recombines TRBV20-1 with TRBJ2-4; 11 bases fit TRBD2. The CDR3 sequence is 15 residues long. Unmatched junction bases numbered 8, after V lost 2 bases and J lost 8 bases. CDR1 DFQATT and CDR2 SNEGSKA come from the germline V gene (reference sequence).

CDR3 nucleotides: TGTGCCAGCCGCCTGGGAGCAACAGGCAATGAGCAGTTCTTC. It specifies CASRLGATGNEQFF. This chain links TRBV25-1 with TRBJ2-1; D may match TRBD1 or TRBD2 (5 bases each). With 8 bases removed from V and 6 bases from J, the gap between germline ends came to 17 bases. The CDR3 is made up of 14 amino acids. Germline V gives CDR1 MGHDK, CDR2 SYGVNS.

The rearrangement joins TRBV4-2 to TRBJ2-6; 10 bases are shared with TRBD1. The CDR3 loop spans 19 amino acids. The trim removed 4 bases at V and 1 base at J, leaving 10 bases unmatched. The V gene's germline CDR1 is LGHNA and CDR2 YNFKEQ. CDR3 DNA sequence: TGTGCCAGCAGCCCCGACGCGGGACAGGGGCTATCTGGGGCCAACGTCCTGACTTTC. Translation: CASSPDAGQGLSGANVLTF.

This clonotype was picked up a small number of times. The rearrangement links TRBV5-1 to TRBJ2-1; 12 bases match TRBD2. This CDR3 has 16 amino acids. J gave up 9 bases and V 1 base, and 8 bases lay outside the gene matches. Looked up from germline, CDR1 is SGHRS and CDR2 is YFSETQ. The DNA of the CDR3 is TGCGCCAGCAGCTTGCTGCTAGCGGGGGGGCCGCGTGAGCAGTTCTTC. This gives the protein CASSLLLAGGPREQFF.

In its sample, this clonotype was seen a few times. The chain carries TRBV4-1 and TRBJ2-1, with 8 positions matching TRBD1. Per the germline V gene, CDR1 is MGHRA and CDR2 is YSYEKL. The CDR3 sequence is 15 residues long. V gave up 3 bases and J gave up 6 bases; unmatched junction bases: 7. The CDR3 sequence: CASSQNSGTGNEQFF. CDR3 coding DNA: TGCGCCAGCAGCCAGAATTCCGGGACAGGCAATGAGCAGTTCTTC.

The chain uses TRBV9 and TRBJ2-5; unclear D gene. The CDR3 sequence is 13 residues long. V lost 1 base, J lost 2 bases, and 6 bases lay in between. Germline CDR1 SGDLS, CDR2 YYNGEE. The CDR3: CASSVSQQETQYF. CDR3 in DNA: TGTGCCAGCAGCGTAAGTCAGCAAGAGACCCAGTACTTC.

V gene TRBV3-1 combines with J gene TRBJ1-2, with TRBD1 as a possible D gene (6 bases). CDR1 is LGHDT, CDR2 YNNKEL, per germline (reference sequence). This CDR3 is 16 amino acids long. Trimming stripped 2 bases from V and 8 bases from J, with 21 bases between. The CDR3 nucleotides are TGTGCCAGCAGCCAAAGACAGGCACGGACTTTTAGCGGCTACACCTTC. Encoded protein: CASSQRQARTFSGYTF.

This chain joins TRBV7-2 and TRBJ1-2, with D unresolved. Germline V gene data show CDR1 as SGHTA and CDR2 as FQGNSA. The V and J ends lost 1 base and 4 bases respectively, with 13 bases between them. The CDR3 has 15 amino acids. The CDR3 here is CASSLGRWDPYGYTF. For the CDR3, the DNA is TGTGCCAGCAGCTTAGGCAGGTGGGATCCCTATGGCTACACCTTC. Filled out from reference TRBV7-2 and TRBJ1-2, the complete variable domain reads GAGVSQSPSNKVTEKGKDVELRCDPISGHTALYWYRQSLGQGLEFLIYFQGNSAPDKSGLPSDRFSAERTGGSVSTLTIQRTQQEDSAVYLCASSLGRWDPYGYTFGSGTRLTVV.

The chain uses TRBV28 and TRBJ1-5; D perhaps matches TRBD1 (6 bases). The CDR3 runs 17 residues. The V gene's germline CDR1 is MDHEN and CDR2 SYDVKM. The germline V and J ends were trimmed by 2 bases and 2 bases, with 16 bases remaining between them. The DNA for the CDR3 is TGTGCCAGCAGTTTACACAGGACAGCCCGGCGCAATCAGCCCCAGCATTTT. Translation: CASSLHRTARRNQPQHF.

The gene calls are TRBV6-2 or TRBV6-3 and TRBJ2-1, with 7 bases that match TRBD2. The germline gives CDR1 MNHEY, CDR2 SVGEGT. V lost 0 bases and J lost 8; bases outside the gene matches: 16. The CDR3 extends over 18 amino acids. The CDR3 loop is CASSYSFSVGGPVHEQFF. The CDR3, as DNA: TGTGCCAGCAGTTACTCATTTTCAGTGGGAGGGCCGGTGCATGAGCAGTTCTTC.

The chain links TRBV12-3 or TRBV12-4 to TRBJ1-1; D not resolved. Between the trimmed V and J ends, which lost 8 bases and 1 base, there was a span of 14 bases. This CDR3 contains 14 residues. CDR3 DNA sequence: TGTGCCAGCGTTGTTTACGGGCGGAACACTGAAGCTTTCTTT. Translating gives CASVVYGRNTEAFF.

V and J are TRBV7-2 and TRBJ2-2; tentatively, D is TRBD2 (6 bases). Trimming removed 5 bases at V and 0 bases at J, with 10 bases between. Germline lookup yields CDR1 SGHTA and CDR2 FQGNSA. CDR3 size: 15 residues. CDR3 region: CASSPWGANTGELFF. The DNA for the CDR3 is TGTGCCAGCAGCCCGTGGGGGGCGAACACCGGGGAGCTGTTTTTT.